This T cell receptor (beta chain) was captured in a study of CD8 T cells in ankylosing spondylitis. Study results and limitations: In ankylosing spondylitis patients, matched synovial fluid reportedly showed significant enrichment of disease-linked clones. Reactive arthritis synovial fluid and blood were previously reported to contain some motif variants. Researchers report that disease-linked clones proved CD8+ and relatively rare in peripheral blood. Made up of about eight highly homologous variants, a TCR beta motif appeared characteristic of ankylosing spondylitis blood.

Making use of molecular barcodes, quantitative 5'-RACE generated TCR beta libraries. In TCRdb, the 5' RACE reads were re-called with MiXCR into one record per CDR3 protein. Altogether about 500,000 distinct CDR3 sequences are present, approximately 5% being singletons, with the ten largest covering roughly 3.2%. Looked up from germline, CDR1 is SGHAT and CDR2 is FQNNGV. Trimming removed 2 bases from V and 10 bases from J, with 16 bases in between. This CDR3 is 14 amino acids long. This clonotype was found many times. Its antigen remains unknown. The TCR sequence derives from a male donor with ankylosing spondylitis. J is TRBJ2-3 and V is TRBV11-2; D may be TRBD1 (5 bases). Material for sequencing was blood, either unsorted or a sorted T cell fraction (not recorded which). CDR3 DNA: TGTGCCAGCAGCTTAAAGGCAGGGCTTGGGGCGCAGTATTTT. Residues: CASSLKAGLGAQYF. The full variable domain, completed using reference TRBV11-2 and TRBJ2-3, is EAGVAQSPRYKIIEKRQSVAFWCNPISGHATLYWYQQILGQGPKLLIQFQNNGVVDDSQLPKDRFSAERLKGVDSTLKIQPAKLEDSAVYLCASSLKAGLGAQYFGPGTRLTVL.